Presented here are 8 T cell receptor beta chains from one specimen sequenced in a study of T cell responses to AZD1222 COVID-19 vaccine. The data were produced by immunoSEQ multiplex PCR, yet TCRdb's version contains in-frame clones alone and is incomplete. The table includes approximately 130,000 clones, roughly 86% detected once. The sample was peripheral blood, taken 28 days after the second AZD1222 dose. The source is an adult who received the AZD1222 COVID-19 vaccine.

The rearrangement uses TRBV16 and TRBJ1-4, with a tentative D call TRBD1 (5 bases). The CDR3 is 15 residues long. Germline loops: CDR1 KGHSY, CDR2 FQNENV. V lost 0 bases, J lost 7 bases, and 12 bases lay in between. The CDR3 region is CASSQSGQGIEKLFF. CDR3 DNA: TGTGCCAGCAGCCAATCGGGGCAGGGAATTGAAAAACTGTTTTTT.

Here the CDR3 reads CASSLATPYEQYF. The DNA for the CDR3 is TGTGCCAGCAGCTTAGCCACGCCCTACGAGCAGTACTTC. The V gene is TRBV7-8, the J gene TRBJ2-7; no firm D call. From germline, CDR1 is SGHVS and CDR2 FQNEAQ. Trimming pared 0 bases from V and 2 bases from J, leaving 5 bases between. This CDR3 has 13 amino acids.

The chain joins TRBV19 to TRBJ2-1; 8 bases agree with TRBD1. The junction had 5 bases not matched to a gene; V was cut back by 5 bases and J by 8 bases. This CDR3 is 13 amino acids long. Germline-derived CDR1 and CDR2 are LNHDA and SQIVND (reference sequence). The CDR3, as DNA: TGTGCCAGTAGTGGACAGGGTAACGATGAGCAGTTCTTC. Its translation is CASSGQGNDEQFF.

The chain uses TRBV30 and TRBJ2-7, with 7 bases aligning to TRBD2. Germline CDR1 and CDR2: GTSNPN and SVGIG (reference sequence). J was trimmed by 1 base and V by 7 bases; bases with no gene match: 13. This CDR3 spans 15 amino acids. The CDR3 region has the DNA TGTGCCTATGGGGGTACGAGCGGGATTTCCTACGAGCAGTACTTC. It encodes CAYGGTSGISYEQYF.

This sequence joins TRBV5-1 and TRBJ1-1, with D unresolved. Germline V lookup: CDR1 SGHRS, CDR2 YFSETQ. The CDR3 consists of 15 residues. The germline V and J ends were trimmed by 4 bases and 1 base, with 14 bases remaining between them. The chain's CDR3 is CASSPDGRPNTEAFF. CDR3 in DNA: TGCGCCAGCAGCCCTGACGGCCGACCGAACACTGAAGCTTTCTTT.

The table lists this clone with a count of one. The chain couples TRBV6-4 to TRBJ2-2, with D maybe TRBD1 (6 bases). The CDR3 length is 15 residues. Germline CDR1 MRHNA, CDR2 SNTAGT. Trimming took 3 bases from V and 0 from J, leaving 8 bases between them. This CDR3 reads CASSEEGANTGELFF. For the CDR3, the DNA is TGTGCCAGCAGTGAAGAGGGGGCGAACACCGGGGAGCTGTTTTTT.

The chain recombines TRBV18 with TRBJ2-7, with D perhaps given as TRBD1 or TRBD2 (6 bases each). This CDR3 spans 17 amino acids. Germline assignment: CDR1 KGHSH and CDR2 LQKENI. V lost 4 bases and J lost 5, with 24 bases in between. CDR3 nucleotide sequence: TGTGCCAGCTCACGCGCCGGGGGCGTCAATCGACAGGACGAGCAGTACTTC. Its protein product is CASSRAGGVNRQDEQYF. The entire variable domain, with the rest obtained from reference TRBV18 and TRBJ2-7, is as follows: NAGVMQNPRHLVRRRGQEARLRCSPMKGHSHVYWYRQLPEEGLKFMVYLQKENIIDESGMPKERFSAEFPKEGPSILRIQQVVRGDSAAYFCASSRAGGVNRQDEQYFGPGTRLTVT.

The J gene is TRBJ1-1, the V gene TRBV3-1 (or the pseudogene TRBV3-2); the D gene is possibly TRBD1 (5 bases). Trimming took 0 bases from V and 6 from J, leaving 14 bases between them. The CDR3 runs 15 residues. Germline CDR1 and CDR2: LGHDT and YNNKEL (reference sequence). CDR3 DNA: TGTGCCAGCAGCCAAGATGAAGGACAAGCTTCTGAAGCTTTCTTT. Residues: CASSQDEGQASEAFF.